This TCR beta chain was found in a study of OX40 agonist ivuxolimab in advanced cancers. Generated by immunoSEQ multiplex PCR, the TCRdb table keeps only in-frame clones and is missing some. Among 120,000 or so clones listed, around 90% were seen once. The material sequenced was CD4+ or CD8+ T cells sorted from blood, taken in a trial of the OX40 agonist ivuxolimab. The clonotype originates from an adult with an advanced solid tumor such as melanoma, head and neck, liver or kidney cancer.

The CDR3 region has the DNA TGTGCCAGCAGCCAGCGGGGCCCCGGCACTGAAGCTTTCTTT. This sequence encodes CASSQRGPGTEAFF. J is TRBJ1-1 and V is TRBV5-4; D might be TRBD1 (5 bases). The V end was cut by 4 bases, the J end by 4 bases, with 14 bases between. CDR3 length: 14 residues. Germline V CDR1 and CDR2: SGHNT, YYREEE (reference sequence). The variable domain in full, completed from reference TRBV5-4 and TRBJ1-1, reads ETGVTQSPTHLIKTRGQQVTLRCSSQSGHNTVSWYQQALGQGPQFIFQYYREEENGRGNFPPRFSGLQFPNYSSELNVNALELDDSALYLCASSQRGPGTEAFFGQGTRLTVV.